The source of this T cell receptor beta chain is a study of T cells in women clearing cervical HPV infection. At the level of the study: Case blood drawn at lesion detection; control blood after infection cleared. Study observations and caveats: Effector/memory and HPV-specific T cells were not isolated, and association timing is unknown.

Concerning this clone itself: What it binds is unknown. Sequencing ends 3 residues short of the CDR3 end; the germline J gene provides the rest.

V was cut by 4 bases and J by 4 bases, with 16 bases left in between. Germline V CDR1 and CDR2: KGHSH, LQKENI. The CDR3 consists of 15 residues. TCRdb's copy holds only in-frame clones and misses some; the assay was immunoSEQ multiplex PCR. This sample's table has tens of thousands of clones. MY09/MY11 PCR detected cervical HPV DNA; dot-blot assigned genotypes. Source material: blood buffy coat. The sequence came from a woman between 18 and 75 years old with a cervical HPV16 infection that either progressed to CIN3+ or cleared (not recorded which). The rearrangement links TRBV18 to TRBJ1-1, with a tentative D call TRBD1 (5 bases). The CDR3 sequence: CASSLQHLGGTEAFF. The sequenced part of the CDR3 DNA is TGTGCCAGCTCACTCCAACATCTGGGGGGCACTGAA.